This T cell receptor (beta chain) appears in the sequencing data of a study of post-analysis software for immune sequencing data (dated by TCRdb to 2015 to 2017). Turning to the overall study: Relapsing-remitting, secondary progressive and progressive-relapsing multiple sclerosis were recorded as disease courses, and subtype annotation was lacking for some patients. The multiple sclerosis patient repertoires were compared with 11 previously published healthy control repertoires from donors aged roughly 6 to 27 years. A subset of samples was prepared in parallel using single-end sample barcoding, then pooled and co-amplified after Illumina adapter ligation. Here is what the overall study found, with its caveats: Direct clustering with F measure revealed strong co-clustering of samples prepared in the same batch, which led to a batch-effect correction. Multiple sclerosis patients had significantly lower normalized Chao1 diversity than controls, a result that suggests substantial peripheral T-cell clonal expansion. Four or five TRBV segments, including TRBV5-6, TRBV5-1 and TRBV20-1, were significantly more frequent in patients than controls. The control group was slightly older than the multiple sclerosis patient group.

TCR beta repertoires were profiled from peripheral blood of about a dozen young patients with multiple sclerosis to demonstrate the VDJtools post-analysis software. The multiple sclerosis patients were children and adolescents ranging in age from 6 to 15 years. This clonotype has a single count. What this receptor recognizes is not known. Base qualities were left out, and no much larger clone turns up one base away. V is cut by 6 bases and J by 6 bases, and the space between the germline ends is 15 bases. The CDR3 holds 14 amino acids from the cysteine to the phenylalanine. Left in the record is the CDR3 DNA by itself, 42 bases read in frame from the first base. Library construction relied on PCR. Sequenced using an Illumina HiSeq 2500. Unique molecular identifiers were incorporated into TCR beta cDNA libraries to reduce PCR and sequencing biases. Approximately 500,000 cDNA molecules were obtained for every 1 to 10 million input T cells, so each molecule roughly corresponded to one T cell. The same protocol used for the earlier healthy control dataset was applied to prepare and sequence the patient libraries. Within a given batch, samples were prepared together, multiplexed and sequenced on the same HiSeq lane. As for the authors' bioinformatics: Raw barcoded reads were processed with MIGEC, discarding single-read molecular identifier groups before consensus assembly and CDR3 extraction. Clonotype tables were post-analysed with VDJtools, normalizing diversity by down-sampling all datasets to the smallest sample size. To correct batch-related cross-sample contamination, repertoire overlap clustering matched CDR3 amino acid sequences but not nucleotide sequences. TCRdb trimmed public reads at Q25 via fastp, called clones via MiXCR and kept in-frame beta chains. When rows share a CDR3 protein, they turn into one entry using the most common DNA and genes. The V and J calls were not made by the authors but by TCRdb's processing. Present in this sample are about 810,000 distinct CDR3 sequences, roughly half of which were seen just once. The biggest ten clones account for roughly 4.4% of the sample.

This TCR derives from a girl aged 5-17 years with multiple sclerosis. The chain links TRBV12-3 or TRBV12-4 with TRBJ2-1; the D gene cannot be resolved reliably. Sequenced: blood. The base sequence is TGTGCCAGCAGGGGTGGAGTAGATATCAATGAGCAGTTCTTC. Translated, it gives CASRGGVDINEQFF.